Listed below are T cell receptor beta chains from one sample, sequenced in a study of blood T cell repertoires in COVID-19. Libraries were prepared by immunoSEQ multiplex PCR; TCRdb keeps only in-frame clonotypes and omits some of them. The sample consists of roughly 290,000 clones, approximately 83% of them appearing once. Specimen: peripheral blood. The receptors here all came from a person aged 70 to 80 with COVID-19, enrolled during active disease. Each CDR3 is given with its conserved first and last residue. Fields, in order: CDR3 DNA, CDR3 protein, J gene, clone size, D gene, V gene. The D gene is left open where the match is weak. Clone sizes are given selectively: once, few, many, or a class where the clone is expanded.

TGTGCCAGCAGCTTCCAGGGCCCAGGATCACCCCTCCACTTT CASSFQGPGSPLHF TRBJ1-6 . . TRBV7-3
TGTGCCAGCAGCTTGGGTCTGGGCGGAGCGGGAGTTGGAGAGCAGTACTTC CASSLGLGGAGVGEQYF TRBJ2-7 . TRBD2 TRBV5-4
TGTGCCAGCAGTCGGACAGGGACTAATGAAAAACTGTTTTTT CASSRTGTNEKLFF TRBJ1-4 . TRBD1 TRBV28
TGTGCCAGCAGTGGAGGGTGGGACAGGGGTCTGAACACTGAAGCTTTCTTT CASSGGWDRGLNTEAFF TRBJ1-1 few TRBD1 TRBV6-4
TGTGCCAGCAGCTTGGATGGTCTAGCGGGGGGGCCCGGAGAGACCCAGTACTTC CASSLDGLAGGPGETQYF TRBJ2-5 once TRBD2 TRBV7-6
TGCGCCAGCAGCTTGGGGGGTGCCACTAGCGGGAGGGCCGGAAACATTCAGTACTTC CASSLGGATSGRAGNIQYF TRBJ2-4 . TRBD2 TRBV5-1
TGCGCCAGCAGCCAAGTTCAGGGTTACGAGCAGTACTTC CASSQVQGYEQYF TRBJ2-7 . . TRBV4-3
TGCAGTGCTAGTCTGGGTTCCGGGGGCAATCAGCCCCAGCATTTT CSASLGSGGNQPQHF TRBJ1-5 . . TRBV20-1
TGTGCCAGCAGCCCTCTCGCGACACCCCTCACAGATACGCAGTATTTT CASSPLATPLTDTQYF TRBJ2-3 . . TRBV3-1/TRBV3-2
TGTGCCAGCAGTGGGCAGGCGGGAGCCAAAAACATTCAGTACTTC CASSGQAGAKNIQYF TRBJ2-4 . . TRBV2
TGTGCCAGCAGTATCAGGGGGCAGGAGGATCAGCCCCAGCATTTT CASSIRGQEDQPQHF TRBJ1-5 . TRBD1 TRBV6-5
TGTGCCAGCTCACCAGACACTGGGGGCCGGGGTAATGAAAAACTGTTTTTT CASSPDTGGRGNEKLFF TRBJ1-4 few . TRBV18
TGTGCCAGCAGCTCCTATTCGGGGACAGGGATTTATCAGCCCCAGCATTTT CASSSYSGTGIYQPQHF TRBJ1-5 . TRBD1 TRBV5-8
TGTGCCAGCAGCTTAGGTGGGTCAGGGACACTGAGAGGCTACACCTTC CASSLGGSGTLRGYTF TRBJ1-2 once . TRBV7-2
TGTGCCAGCAGCCGGGGACAGGATGAAGCTTTCTTT CASSRGQDEAFF TRBJ1-1 . TRBD1 TRBV3-1/TRBV3-2
TGCAGTGCTAGTTTTCCGGGGACTGAAGCTTTCTTT CSASFPGTEAFF TRBJ1-1 . . TRBV20-1
TGTGCCAGCAGCGAAGCCTCACAAGCGGCCCAGTACTTC CASSEASQAAQYF TRBJ2-5 . . TRBV2
TGTGCCAGCAGCGGGGCAAAGGAGGGACTAGCGGGGGCCAAGAGAGGCAATGAGCAGTTCTTC CASSGAKEGLAGAKRGNEQFF TRBJ2-1 . TRBD2 TRBV9
TGCAGCGTTGAATCAGACGCCAGCGAATACTATGGCTACACCTTC CSVESDASEYYGYTF TRBJ1-2 . . TRBV29-1
TGTGCCAGTAGTGTGGCTAGCGGGATTAGGGAGACCCAGTACTTC CASSVASGIRETQYF TRBJ2-5 . TRBD2 TRBV19
TGTGCCAGCAGCTTACCCCCAGAAATCTATGGCTACACCTTC CASSLPPEIYGYTF TRBJ1-2 . . TRBV7-2
TGTGCCTGGAGTACCCTCAGGGGCCTCGGGGCACCCCTCCACTTT CAWSTLRGLGAPLHF TRBJ1-6 . . TRBV30
TGTGCCAGCCCGGTGGGGGCCCGCACCGGGGAGCTGTTTTTT CASPVGARTGELFF TRBJ2-2 . . TRBV7-9
TGTGCCAGCAGCCAATCCGTTGCGTTGCCCCAGCATTTT CASSQSVALPQHF TRBJ1-5 . . TRBV3-1/TRBV3-2
TGTGCCAGCAGAGTTAGGACAGGGGGGTACAATCAGCCCCAGCATTTT CASRVRTGGYNQPQHF TRBJ1-5 . TRBD1 TRBV28
TGCGCCAGCAGTGAGAAGGGACAGGGGTTCGGCACCGGGGAGCTGTTTTTT CASSEKGQGFGTGELFF TRBJ2-2 . TRBD1 TRBV10-1
TGTGCCAGCAGCTTACTTCTAAGCGGGGGGTCGGATGAGCAGTTCTTC CASSLLLSGGSDEQFF TRBJ2-1 . TRBD2 TRBV7-2
TGTGCCAGCAGCCGTCGCCGGGACAGGGGGCGCTTTACTGAAGCTTTCTTT CASSRRRDRGRFTEAFF TRBJ1-1 few TRBD1 TRBV14
TGTGCCATCCACACCCGGGACAGGGGGCGGAATTCACCCCTCCACTTT CAIHTRDRGRNSPLHF TRBJ1-6 . TRBD1 TRBV5-4
TGTGCCAGCAGTTCCCGGGACAGGGGTTATACCGGGGAGCTGTTTTTT CASSSRDRGYTGELFF TRBJ2-2 . TRBD1 TRBV27
TGTGCCAGCAGCTTACCAGTAACTAATGGCTACACCTTC CASSLPVTNGYTF TRBJ1-2 . . TRBV7-9
TGTGCCAGCAGTTTGATCGGTGAGCAGTTCTTC CASSLIGEQFF TRBJ2-1 . . TRBV12-3/TRBV12-4